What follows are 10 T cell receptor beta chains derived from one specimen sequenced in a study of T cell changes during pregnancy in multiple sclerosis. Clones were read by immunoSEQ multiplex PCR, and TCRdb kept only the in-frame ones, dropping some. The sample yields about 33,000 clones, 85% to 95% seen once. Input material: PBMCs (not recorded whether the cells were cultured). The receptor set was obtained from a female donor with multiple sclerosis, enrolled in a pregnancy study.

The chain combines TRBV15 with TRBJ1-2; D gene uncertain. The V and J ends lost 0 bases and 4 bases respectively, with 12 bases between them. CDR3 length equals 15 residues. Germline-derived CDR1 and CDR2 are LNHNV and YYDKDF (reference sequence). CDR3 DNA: TGTGCCACCAGCAGAGACCGGGCCCCCCTCTATGGCTACACCTTC. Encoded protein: CATSRDRAPLYGYTF.

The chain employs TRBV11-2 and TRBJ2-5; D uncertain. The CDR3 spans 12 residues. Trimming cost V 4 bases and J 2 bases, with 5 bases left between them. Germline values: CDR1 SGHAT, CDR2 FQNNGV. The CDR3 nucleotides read TGTGCCAGCAGCTCGCAGCAAGAGACCCAGTACTTC. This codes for CASSSQQETQYF.

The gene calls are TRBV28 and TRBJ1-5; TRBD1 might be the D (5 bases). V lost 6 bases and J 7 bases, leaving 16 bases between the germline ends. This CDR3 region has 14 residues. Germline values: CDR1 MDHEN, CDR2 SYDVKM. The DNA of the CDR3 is TGTGCCAGCAGCGCCCCCGGGGACGGACAGCCCCAGCATTTT. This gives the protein CASSAPGDGQPQHF.

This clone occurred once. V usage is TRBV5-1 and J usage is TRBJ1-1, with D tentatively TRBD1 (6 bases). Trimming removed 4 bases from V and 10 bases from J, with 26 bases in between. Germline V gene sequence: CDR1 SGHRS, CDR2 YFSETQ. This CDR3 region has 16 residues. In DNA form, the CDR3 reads TGCGCCAGCAGCCCAACCTCGGCAGGGGACAAAGGAGGAGCTTTCTTT. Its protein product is CASSPTSAGDKGGAFF.

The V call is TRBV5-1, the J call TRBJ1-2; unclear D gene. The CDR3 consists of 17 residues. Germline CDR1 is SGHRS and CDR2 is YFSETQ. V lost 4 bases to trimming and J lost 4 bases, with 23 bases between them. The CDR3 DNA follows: TGCGCCAGCAGCCCGGCGGCGGGCTCCTTTCGGGGCTATGGCTACACCTTC. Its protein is CASSPAAGSFRGYGYTF. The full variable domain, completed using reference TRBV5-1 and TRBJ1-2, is KAGVTQTPRYLIKTRGQQVTLSCSPISGHRSVSWYQQTPGQGLQFLFEYFSETQRNKGNFPGRFSGRQFSNSRSEMNVSTLELGDSALYLCASSPAAGSFRGYGYTFGSGTRLTVV.

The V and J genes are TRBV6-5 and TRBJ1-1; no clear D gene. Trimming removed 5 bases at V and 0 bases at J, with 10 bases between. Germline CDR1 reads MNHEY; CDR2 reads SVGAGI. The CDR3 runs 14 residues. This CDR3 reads CASSRTGMNTEAFF. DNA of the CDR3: TGTGCCAGCAGTCGGACCGGTATGAACACTGAAGCTTTCTTT.

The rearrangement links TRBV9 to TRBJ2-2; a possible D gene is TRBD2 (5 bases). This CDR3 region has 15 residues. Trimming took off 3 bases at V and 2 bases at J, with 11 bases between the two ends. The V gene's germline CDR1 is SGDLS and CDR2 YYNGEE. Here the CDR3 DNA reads TGTGCCAGCAGCGGCGGGCACCAAAACACCGGGGAGCTGTTTTTT. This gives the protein CASSGGHQNTGELFF.

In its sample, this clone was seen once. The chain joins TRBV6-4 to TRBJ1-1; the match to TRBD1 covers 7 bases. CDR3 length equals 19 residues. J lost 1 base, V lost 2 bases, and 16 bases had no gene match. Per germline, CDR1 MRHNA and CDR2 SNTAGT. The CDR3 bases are TGTGCCAGCAGTGACCCCAAGGGACAGCCCTCTGTGGCGAACACTGAAGCTTTCTTT. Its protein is CASSDPKGQPSVANTEAFF.

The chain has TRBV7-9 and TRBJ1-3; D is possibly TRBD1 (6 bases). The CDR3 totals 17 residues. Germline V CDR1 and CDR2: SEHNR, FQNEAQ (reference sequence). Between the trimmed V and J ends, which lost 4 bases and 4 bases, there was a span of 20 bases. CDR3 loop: CASSSMGTRGSGNTIYF. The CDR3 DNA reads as TGTGCCAGCAGCTCAATGGGAACCAGGGGATCAGGAAACACCATATATTTT.

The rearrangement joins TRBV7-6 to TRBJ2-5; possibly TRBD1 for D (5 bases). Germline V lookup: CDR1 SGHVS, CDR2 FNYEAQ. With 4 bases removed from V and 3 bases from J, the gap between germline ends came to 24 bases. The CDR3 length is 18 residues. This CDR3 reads CASSSTAQGFSSKETQYF. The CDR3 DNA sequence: TGTGCCAGCAGCTCCACAGCCCAGGGCTTCAGTAGTAAAGAGACCCAGTACTTC. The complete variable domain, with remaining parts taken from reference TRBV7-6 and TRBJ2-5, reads GAGVSQSPRYKVTKRGQDVALRCDPISGHVSLYWYRQALGQGPEFLTYFNYEAQQDKSGLPNDRFSAERPEGSISTLTIQRTEQRDSAMYRCASSSTAQGFSSKETQYFGPGTRLLVL.